This T cell receptor (beta chain) was sequenced for a study of T cells in Graves' hyperthyroidism and ophthalmopathy. Findings and caveats of the study: Ophthalmopathy, as predicted by the model, came a median approximately 5.9 months after the prediction.

Amplification of TCR beta CDR3 regions used RNA as the template. TCR CDR3 underwent first-round RT-PCR with the HTBI primer set. TCRdb re-analysed the multiplex PCR reads in MiXCR, keeping a single row per CDR3 protein. The table has more than 500,000 distinct CDR3 sequences, approximately 44% seen once. Remarks on this clonotype: What it recognizes is unknown.

Uncontrolled infection, other autoimmune disease, pregnancy or lactation excluded patients. Clinical symptoms, serum thyroxine, TRAb, thyroid ultrasound and orbital computed tomography informed diagnoses. The germline V and J ends were trimmed by 7 bases and 4 bases, with 17 bases remaining between them. The CDR3 has 14 amino acids. Germline-derived CDR1 and CDR2 are SGHTA and FQGNSA. The chain joins TRBV7-2 to TRBJ2-7; no clear D gene. The sample consisted of peripheral blood or thyroid tissue (not recorded which). The receptor was isolated from an adult woman with Graves' disease, either hyperthyroidism or ophthalmopathy (not recorded which). The CDR3 loop is CASKNGPSGYEQYF. CDR3 coding DNA: TGTGCCAGCAAGAACGGACCTTCCGGTTACGAGCAGTACTTC.